This T cell receptor (beta chain) was identified in a study of blood T cell repertoires in COVID-19. At the level of the study: COVID-19 samples, acute and convalescent, were from the United States, Italy and Spain.

Germline CDR1 is LNHDA and CDR2 is SQIVND (reference sequence). J lost 4 bases, V lost 6 bases, and 11 bases had no gene match. The CDR3 sequence is 17 residues long. Seattle patients were enrolled while actively infected and followed longitudinally. As handled by the study authors: Amplification from reference gene primers served as the basis for estimated nucleated cell counts. Repertoires were generated with immunoSEQ multiplex PCR, while TCRdb's copy carries only in-frame clones and drops some. D and trimming come from the DNA, and the V and J calls and clone size come from that table. The sample lists roughly 160,000 clones, more than 85% occurring once.

This TCR was sampled from a man aged 55-75 years with COVID-19, enrolled during active disease. The rearrangement joins TRBV19 to TRBJ1-3; the match to TRBD1 covers 11 bases. The material sequenced was peripheral blood. The CDR3 bases are TGTGCCAGTAGGGCGGGGACAGGGGGGACTCTAGGAAACACCATATATTTT. Amino acid sequence: CASRAGTGGTLGNTIYF. The whole variable domain, filled in from reference TRBV19 and TRBJ1-3, reads DGGITQSPKYLFRKEGQNVTLSCEQNLNHDAMYWYRQDPGQGLRLIYYSQIVNDFQKGDIAEGYSVSREKKESFPLTVTSAQKNPTAFYLCASRAGTGGTLGNTIYFGEGSWLTVV.